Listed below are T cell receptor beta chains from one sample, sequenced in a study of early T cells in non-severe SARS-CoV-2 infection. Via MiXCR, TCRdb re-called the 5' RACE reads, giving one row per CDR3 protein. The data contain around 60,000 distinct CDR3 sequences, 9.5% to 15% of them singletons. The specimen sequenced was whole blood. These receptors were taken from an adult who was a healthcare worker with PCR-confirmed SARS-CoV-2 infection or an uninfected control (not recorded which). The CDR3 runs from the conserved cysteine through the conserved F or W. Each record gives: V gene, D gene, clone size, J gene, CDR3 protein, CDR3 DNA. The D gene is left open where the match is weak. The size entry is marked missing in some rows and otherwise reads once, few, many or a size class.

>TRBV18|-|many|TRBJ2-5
CASSPPSLGGETQYF
TGTGCCAGCTCACCACCCTCCCTGGGCGGAGAGACCCAGTACTTC
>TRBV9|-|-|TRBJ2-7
CASSPSYGVHEQYF
TGTGCCAGCAGCCCCTCCTACGGGGTTCACGAGCAGTACTTC
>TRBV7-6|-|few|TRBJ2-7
CASSLVAAHEQYF
TGTGCCAGCAGCTTAGTAGCGGCCCACGAGCAGTACTTC
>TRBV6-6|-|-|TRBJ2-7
CASTPGGPSSEQYF
TGTGCCAGCACGCCCGGGGGTCCGAGTTCTGAGCAGTACTTC
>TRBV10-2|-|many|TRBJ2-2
CASSINTGELFF
TGCGCCAGCAGTATTAACACCGGGGAGCTGTTTTTT
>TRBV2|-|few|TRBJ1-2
CASNNLAAGNGYTF
TGTGCCAGCAACAACCTAGCGGCAGGGAATGGCTACACCTTC
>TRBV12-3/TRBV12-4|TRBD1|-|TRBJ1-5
CASTPSGTANQPQHF
TGTGCCAGCACCCCCTCAGGGACAGCAAATCAGCCCCAGCATTTT
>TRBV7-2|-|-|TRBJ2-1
CASSLIPGYNEQFF
TGTGCCAGCAGCTTAATTCCAGGTTACAATGAGCAGTTCTTC
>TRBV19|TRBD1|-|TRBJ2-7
CASSKGQTLYEQYF
TGTGCCAGTAGTAAGGGACAGACTCTCTACGAGCAGTACTTC
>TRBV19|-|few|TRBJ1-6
CASSRREGGNSPLHF
TGTGCCAGTAGCCGACGCGAAGGGGGGAATTCACCCCTCCACTTT
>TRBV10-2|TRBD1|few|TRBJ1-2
CASSDQTGGNGYTF
TGCGCCAGCAGTGACCAGACAGGGGGCAACGGCTACACCTTC
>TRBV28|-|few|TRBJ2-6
CASSSGVGYGANVLTF
TGTGCCAGCAGTTCAGGGGTGGGTTATGGGGCCAACGTCCTGACTTTC
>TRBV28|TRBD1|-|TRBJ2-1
CASRTQGAYNEQFF
TGTGCCAGCAGGACACAGGGGGCCTACAATGAGCAGTTCTTC
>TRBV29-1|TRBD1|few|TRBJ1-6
CSASGQGTPLHF
TGCAGCGCGTCGGGACAGGGGACACCCCTCCACTTT
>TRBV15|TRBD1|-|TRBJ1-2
CATSRDRVTGTYGYTF
TGTGCCACCAGCAGAGATCGAGTGACAGGGACCTATGGCTACACCTTC
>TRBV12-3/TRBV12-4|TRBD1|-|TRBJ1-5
CASGEGQNTYSNQPQHF
TGTGCCAGCGGAGAGGGACAGAATACCTATAGCAATCAGCCCCAGCATTTT
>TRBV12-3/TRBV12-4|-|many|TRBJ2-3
CASTAGARGTDTQYF
TGTGCCAGCACCGCGGGGGCCCGCGGCACAGATACGCAGTATTTT
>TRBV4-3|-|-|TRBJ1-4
CASSQGRNEKLFF
TGCGCCAGCAGCCAAGGAAGAAATGAAAAACTGTTTTTT
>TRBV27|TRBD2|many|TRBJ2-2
CATRSGGHTGELFF
TGTGCCACCCGAAGCGGGGGGCATACCGGGGAGCTGTTTTTT
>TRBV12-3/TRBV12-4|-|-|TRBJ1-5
CASSLAWSGSNQPQHF
TGTGCCAGCAGTTTAGCGTGGTCTGGTAGCAATCAGCCCCAGCATTTT
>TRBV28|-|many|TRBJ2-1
CASSLSRVVSYNEQFF
TGTGCCAGCAGTTTATCTAGGGTTGTCTCCTACAATGAGCAGTTCTTC
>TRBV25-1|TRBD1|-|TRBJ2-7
CASSRDRAANEQYF
TGTGCCAGCAGTCGGGACAGGGCTGCCAACGAGCAGTACTTC
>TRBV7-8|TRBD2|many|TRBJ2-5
CASRWTSGGLQETQYF
TGTGCCAGCAGGTGGACTAGCGGGGGACTACAAGAGACCCAGTACTTC
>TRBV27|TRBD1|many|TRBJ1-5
CASSSGDRASGPQHF
TGTGCCAGCAGTTCCGGGGACAGGGCCTCGGGGCCCCAGCATTTT
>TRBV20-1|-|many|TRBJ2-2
CSARVRDGYTGELFF
TGCAGTGCTAGAGTACGGGACGGATACACCGGGGAGCTGTTTTTT
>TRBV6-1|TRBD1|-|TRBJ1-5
CASRGQAGNQPQHF
TGTGCCAGCAGAGGACAGGCCGGCAATCAGCCCCAGCATTTT
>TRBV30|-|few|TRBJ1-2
CAWRGGRSNYGYTF
TGTGCCTGGAGAGGGGGACGGTCGAATTATGGCTACACCTTC